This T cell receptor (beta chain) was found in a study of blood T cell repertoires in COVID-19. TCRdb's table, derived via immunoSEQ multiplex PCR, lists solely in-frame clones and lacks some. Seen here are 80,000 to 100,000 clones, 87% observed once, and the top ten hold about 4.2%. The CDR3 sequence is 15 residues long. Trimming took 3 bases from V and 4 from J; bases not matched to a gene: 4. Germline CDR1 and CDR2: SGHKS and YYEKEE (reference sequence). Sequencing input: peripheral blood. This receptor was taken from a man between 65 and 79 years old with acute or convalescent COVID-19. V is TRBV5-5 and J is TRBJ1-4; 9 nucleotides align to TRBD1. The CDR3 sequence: CASSSPGQGNEKLFF. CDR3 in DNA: TGTGCCAGCAGCTCTCCGGGACAGGGTAATGAAAAACTGTTTTTT.